One and the same sample provided the 2 T cell receptor beta chains below, sequenced in a study of T cell responses to AZD1222 COVID-19 vaccine. The table came from immunoSEQ multiplex PCR; TCRdb's copy has only in-frame clones and leaves some out. The sample holds 140,000 or so clones, roughly 94% seen once. This specimen consisted of peripheral blood, obtained on day 0 of AZD1222 vaccination. The receptors were gathered from an adult in good health.

For the CDR3, the DNA is TGCGCCAGCAGCTTGTTTCCCGTGAACACTGAAGCTTTCTTT. This gives the protein CASSLFPVNTEAFF. This chain uses TRBV5-1 with TRBJ1-1; D is ambiguous. CDR1 and CDR2 (germline): SGHRS, YFSETQ. This CDR3 is built from 14 residues. The V end was cut by 1 base, the J end by 0 bases, with 7 bases between.

This clone was detected a few times. The rearrangement links TRBV6-5 to TRBJ1-4; TRBD1 might be the D (5 bases). The CDR3 contains 16 residues. CDR1 and CDR2 from the germline V gene are MNHEY and SVGAGI. Trimming cost V 2 bases and J 3 bases, with 13 bases left between them. Written as DNA, the CDR3 is TGTGCCAGCAGTTACCGGTCGACAGCTTCTAATGAAAAACTGTTTTTT. Its protein is CASSYRSTASNEKLFF.